The next 15 T cell receptor beta chains were all read from a single sample in a study of cytomegalovirus exposure and HLA in healthy donors. It was with 60 Vbeta and 13 Jbeta primers that the PCR ran. Profiling relied on immunoSEQ multiplex PCR, and the TCRdb table lists in-frame clones only, not all of them. The sample holds more than 150,000 clones, more than 65% seen once. The sample comprised PBMCs. The receptor source for this set is a man in his fifties or sixties in good health and CMV-seronegative.

V usage is TRBV4-3 and J usage is TRBJ1-2; 7 bases line up with TRBD1. The CDR3 loop spans 16 amino acids. The junction had 5 bases not matched to a gene; V was cut back by 0 bases and J by 1 base. Germline V gene data show CDR1 as LGHNA and CDR2 as YSLEER. The CDR3: CASSQDLTGRNYGYTF. The CDR3 DNA sequence: TGCGCCAGCAGCCAAGATTTGACAGGGCGTAACTATGGCTACACCTTC.

The chain employs TRBV5-5 and TRBJ1-5; 9 positions agree with TRBD1. Germline V CDR1 and CDR2: SGHKS, YYEKEE (reference sequence). Trimming removed 2 bases from V and 7 bases from J; junction bases left unmatched: 7. The CDR3 spans 15 residues. CDR3 in DNA: TGTGCCAGCAGCTTATGGGGACAGGGAGGCCAGCCCCAGCATTTT. This translates into CASSLWGQGGQPQHF.

This clone was recorded only once. The chain employs TRBV19 and TRBJ2-3; 12 positions agree with TRBD2. The germline CDR1 and CDR2 sequences are LNHDA and SQIVND (reference sequence). Trimming at V came to 4 bases and at J to 4 bases, leaving 6 bases not matched to a gene. CDR3 length: 16 residues. CDR3 DNA sequence: TGTGCCAGTAGTACTAGCGGGGGGGCAGGCGCAGATACGCAGTATTTT. Its protein is CASSTSGGAGADTQYF.

The rearrangement links TRBV18 to TRBJ2-5, with TRBD2 matching 10 bases. The CDR3 sequence is 16 residues long. V lost 2 bases, J lost 1 base, and 4 bases stayed unmatched. Germline assignment: CDR1 KGHSH and CDR2 LQKENI. CDR3 region: CASSPKERGGQETQYF. For the CDR3, the DNA is TGTGCCAGCTCACCAAAGGAGCGGGGGGGCCAAGAGACCCAGTACTTC.

Of note for this clone: The junction departs from germline at one end; a sequencing error may be responsible. The V and J genes are TRBV7-9 and TRBJ2-3; the match to TRBD2 covers 11 bases. Germline V lookup: CDR1 SEHNR, CDR2 FQNEAQ (reference sequence). This CDR3 comprises 17 residues. In DNA form, the CDR3 reads TGTTCCAGCAGCTTACACGGGACTAGCGGATATACAGATACGCAGTATTTT. This gives the protein CSSSLHGTSGYTDTQYF.

This clone appeared a few times. The chain links TRBV27 to TRBJ1-3; a weak D match, TRBD1 (5 bases). Per germline, CDR1 MNHEY and CDR2 SMNVEV (reference sequence). V was trimmed by 6 bases and J by 1 base, leaving 13 bases between them. The CDR3 totals 15 residues. The CDR3 reads CASSDDRLSGNTIYF. Written as DNA, the CDR3 is TGTGCCAGCAGCGATGACAGACTGTCTGGAAACACCATATATTTT.

This chain joins TRBV7-9 and TRBJ1-3, with TRBD1 matching over 7 bases. The germline V gene encodes CDR1 SEHNR and CDR2 FQNEAQ (reference sequence). V shed 3 bases and J 4 bases; nucleotides not matched to a gene: 9. This CDR3 has 16 amino acids. The CDR3 sequence: CASSFGEGADGNTIYF. CDR3 DNA sequence: TGTGCCAGCAGCTTCGGAGAGGGGGCGGACGGAAACACCATATATTTT.

This chain joins TRBV10-3 and TRBJ1-5; 7 nucleotides agree with TRBD1. CDR3 length equals 16 residues. In germline, CDR1 is ENHRY, CDR2 SYGVKD. After removal of 2 bases from V and 7 bases from J, the junction contained 11 bases not matched to a gene. The CDR3 is CAISETGAWRRQPQHF. Here the CDR3 DNA reads TGTGCCATCAGTGAGACAGGGGCCTGGCGGCGGCAGCCCCAGCATTTT.

In DNA, the CDR3 is TGCGCCAGCAGCCCCTCGGGAGCGGGGCAAGAGACCCAGTACTTC. Amino acids: CASSPSGAGQETQYF. The chain carries TRBV5-1 and TRBJ2-5; 7 nucleotides match TRBD2. Germline loops: CDR1 SGHRS, CDR2 YFSETQ. V was clipped by 4 bases and J by 2 bases; unmatched bases: 8. The CDR3 covers 15 residues.

The chain combines TRBV10-2 with TRBJ2-1, with TRBD2 matching over 7 bases. V gave up 4 bases and J gave up 0 bases; unmatched junction bases: 3. The CDR3 runs 15 residues. Germline V gives CDR1 WSHSY, CDR2 SAAADI. CDR3 loop: CASSVGLLSYNEQFF. Written as DNA, the CDR3 is TGCGCCAGCAGTGTGGGACTACTCTCCTACAATGAGCAGTTCTTC.

The chain combines TRBV5-1 with TRBJ2-1; 9 nucleotides match TRBD2. CDR3 length: 14 residues. Germline V gene lookup returns CDR1 SGHRS and CDR2 YFSETQ. Trimming cost V 6 bases and J 6 bases; bases outside gene matches: 7. For the CDR3, the DNA is TGCGCCAGCACCTTAGCGGGGGAAATCAATGAGCAGTTCTTC. Translating gives CASTLAGEINEQFF.

V is TRBV13 and J is TRBJ1-2, with D perhaps TRBD1 (6 bases). From germline, CDR1 is PRHDT and CDR2 FYEKMQ (reference sequence). CDR3 length: 12 residues. The germline V and J ends were trimmed by 10 bases and 6 bases, with 15 bases remaining between them. The CDR3 nucleotides read TGTGCCACCAGTCGGGGGGGGCATGGCTACACCTTC. Amino acid sequence: CATSRGGHGYTF.

This clone has just one count. J is TRBJ1-1 and V is TRBV7-6, with a weak D call TRBD1 (5 bases). The CDR3 totals 18 residues. V gave up 5 bases and J gave up 0 bases, with 22 bases separating them. In germline, CDR1 is SGHVS, CDR2 FNYEAQ. The CDR3 protein is CASSPQELSFRLNTEAFF. The CDR3, as DNA: TGTGCCAGCAGCCCACAGGAGCTAAGCTTTAGGCTGAACACTGAAGCTTTCTTT.

The genes are TRBV19 and TRBJ2-7, with 10 bases lining up with TRBD1. Looked up from germline, CDR1 is LNHDA and CDR2 is SQIVND (reference sequence). J was trimmed by 7 bases and V by 7 bases; bases with no gene match: 7. The CDR3 extends over 13 amino acids. This CDR3 reads CASKGTGVGEQYF. The CDR3 DNA sequence: TGTGCCAGTAAGGGGACAGGGGTAGGGGAGCAGTACTTC.

This chain joins TRBV12-5 and TRBJ2-2; maybe TRBD1 (7 bases). Germline V CDR1 and CDR2: LGHNT, FRNRAP. The V end was cut by 7 bases, the J end by 6 bases, with 18 bases between. CDR3 size: 15 residues. The CDR3 nucleotides read TGTGCTAGTGTCCCCAGGGCAGGGGGGTCCGGGGAGCTGTTTTTT. It specifies CASVPRAGGSGELFF.